This T cell receptor (beta chain) was retrieved from a study of identical twins. Findings of the study overall: Partial confounding of zero-insertion analyses by invariant MAIT and iNKT cells was possible.

Germline assignment: CDR1 SGHKS and CDR2 YYEKEE (reference sequence). The CDR3 sequence is 12 residues long. With 1 base removed from V and 12 bases from J, the gap between germline ends came to 13 bases. TCRdb redid the calling of the 5' RACE reads with MiXCR, one entry per CDR3 protein. Of hundreds of thousands of distinct CDR3 sequences listed, roughly a quarter are singletons. In the case of this clonotype: Its antigen is not known.

This sample was shared with a second study, whose subject was T cells expressing NK-cell markers.

The receptor's source is a woman aged 18-35 years in good health. Source material: CD4+ T cells sorted from blood. The chain recombines TRBV5-5 with TRBJ1-1; the D is unclear. This chain's CDR3 is CASSLRSIGTFF. In DNA form, the CDR3 reads TGTGCCAGCAGCTTGCGGAGTATAGGAACTTTCTTT.